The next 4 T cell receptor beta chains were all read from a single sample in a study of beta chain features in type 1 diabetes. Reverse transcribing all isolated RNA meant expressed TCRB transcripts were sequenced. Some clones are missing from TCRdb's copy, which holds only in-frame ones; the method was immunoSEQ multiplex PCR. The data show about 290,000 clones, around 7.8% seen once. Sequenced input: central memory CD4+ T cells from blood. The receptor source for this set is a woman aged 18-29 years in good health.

Written as DNA, the CDR3 is TGTGCCAGCAGCTCCTATCCCCACGCCTATGGCTACACCTTC. This translates into CASSSYPHAYGYTF. This chain links TRBV11-3 with TRBJ1-2; D unresolved. With 4 bases removed from V and 4 bases from J, the gap between germline ends came to 13 bases. The CDR3 is 14 residues long. The germline V gene encodes CDR1 SGHNT and CDR2 YENEEA.

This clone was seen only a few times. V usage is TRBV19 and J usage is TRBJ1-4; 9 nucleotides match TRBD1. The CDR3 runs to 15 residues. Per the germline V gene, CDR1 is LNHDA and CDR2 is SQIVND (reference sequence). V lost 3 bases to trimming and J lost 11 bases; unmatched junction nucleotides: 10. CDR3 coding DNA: TGTGCCAGTAGTATCACGGGACAGGGTAGTGTTAAACTGTTTTTT. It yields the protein CASSITGQGSVKLFF.

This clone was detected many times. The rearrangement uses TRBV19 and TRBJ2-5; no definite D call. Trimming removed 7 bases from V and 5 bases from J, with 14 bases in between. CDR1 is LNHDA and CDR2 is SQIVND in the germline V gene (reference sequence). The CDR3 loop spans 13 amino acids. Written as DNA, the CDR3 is TGTGCCAGTACCGAACTCGGAGCGGAGACCCAGTACTTC. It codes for CASTELGAETQYF.

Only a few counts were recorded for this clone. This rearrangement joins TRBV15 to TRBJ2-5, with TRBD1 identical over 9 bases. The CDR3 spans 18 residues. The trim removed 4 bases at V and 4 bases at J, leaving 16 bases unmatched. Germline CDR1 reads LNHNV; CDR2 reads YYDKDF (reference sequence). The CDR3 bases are TGTGCCACCAGCACCCGCCCTCCGGGACAGGGTTTCGCAGAGACCCAGTACTTC. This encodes CATSTRPPGQGFAETQYF.